This T cell receptor beta chain appears in the sequencing data of a study of T cell repertoires in cytomegalovirus infection. The wider study: Signatures in public TCR beta sequences pointed to both CMV infection and matching HLA type. The study, taken as a whole, reports: Carriage of CMV together with the relevant HLA was identifiable through cumulative public TCR beta family frequency.

Germline-derived CDR1 and CDR2 are SGHTA and FQGNSA. The CDR3 runs to 15 residues. For this clonotype: Its antigen is not known. A clone one base away is much larger, so this may be a read error.

TCRdb re-derived calls from the reads in MiXCR, one entry per CDR3 protein. Of about 570,000 distinct CDR3 sequences in the sample, roughly 42% were seen once. J is TRBJ1-4 and V is TRBV7-2; the D is unclear. This specimen consisted of cultured PBMCs, obtained from culture after CMV antigen stimulation. This receptor was taken from a human donor in good health (CMV status not recorded). Some clones in this sample may be carry-over from other donors' samples. The CDR3 DNA is TGTGCCAGCGGCTTATATGGGCCAGGTTATGAAAAACTGTTTTTT. It encodes CASGLYGPGYEKLFF. The full variable domain, with the rest looked up from reference TRBV7-2 and TRBJ1-4, is GAGVSQSPSNKVTEKGKDVELRCDPISGHTALYWYRQSLGQGLEFLIYFQGNSAPDKSGLPSDRFSAERTGGSVSTLTIQRTQQEDSAVYLCASGLYGPGYEKLFFGSGTQLSVL.